This passage covers 3 T cell receptor beta chains from one sample sequenced in a study of OX40 agonist ivuxolimab in advanced cancers. The protocol used for the library was the immunoSEQ multiplex PCR assay. The clones in this table, taken by TCRdb from immuneACCESS, are in-frame only. Not every clone is retained; where verified, under half of the shortfall comes from an unresolved V gene, and the cause of the rest is unknown. In this sample the table shows approximately 57,000 clones, over 70% of which occur a single time. The ten biggest clones cover over 3% of the sample. The sequencing used CD4+ or CD8+ T cells sorted from blood, collected in a trial of the OX40 agonist ivuxolimab. The receptor set was obtained from an adult with an advanced solid tumor such as melanoma, head and neck, liver or kidney cancer.

The V gene is TRBV29-1, the J gene TRBJ2-7; D perhaps matches TRBD2 (6 bases). There are 18 residues in the CDR3. CDR1 is SQVTM, CDR2 ANQGSEA, per germline. V shed 0 bases and J shed 2 bases, with 23 bases lying between them. CDR3 in DNA: TGCAGCGTTGAAGATACGTTTAATCGGGGGTCTCGCGCCTACGAGCAGTACTTC. Amino acid sequence: CSVEDTFNRGSRAYEQYF.

The gene calls are TRBV9 and TRBJ1-2; weak D call: TRBD1 (6 bases). The CDR3 sequence is 13 residues long. Germline V gene data show CDR1 as SGDLS and CDR2 as YYNGEE. V shed 4 bases and J shed 3 bases, with 10 bases lying between them. For the CDR3, the DNA is TGTGCCAGCAGCCCGAGACAGGACTATGGCTACACCTTC. Residues: CASSPRQDYGYTF.

The chain couples TRBV7-8 to TRBJ1-2; 10 bases map to TRBD1. This CDR3 contains 16 residues. V lost 3 bases to trimming and J lost 2 bases; unmatched junction nucleotides: 6. Germline lookup yields CDR1 SGHVS and CDR2 FQNEAQ. CDR3 nucleotide sequence: TGTGCCAGCAGCTTGTTCCGGGACAGGGGCAACTATGGCTACACCTTC. Encoded protein: CASSLFRDRGNYGYTF.